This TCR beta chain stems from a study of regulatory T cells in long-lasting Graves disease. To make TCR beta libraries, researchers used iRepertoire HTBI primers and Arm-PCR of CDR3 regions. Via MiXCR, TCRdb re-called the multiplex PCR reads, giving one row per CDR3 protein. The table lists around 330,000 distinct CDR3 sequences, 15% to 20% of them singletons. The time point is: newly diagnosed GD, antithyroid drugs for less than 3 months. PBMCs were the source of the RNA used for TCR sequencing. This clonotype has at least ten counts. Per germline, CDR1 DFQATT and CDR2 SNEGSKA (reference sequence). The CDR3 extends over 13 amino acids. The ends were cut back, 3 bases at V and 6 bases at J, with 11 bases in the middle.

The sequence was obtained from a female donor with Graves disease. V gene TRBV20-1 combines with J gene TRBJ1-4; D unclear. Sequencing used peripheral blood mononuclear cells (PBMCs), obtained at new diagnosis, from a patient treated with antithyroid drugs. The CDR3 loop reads CSARSTVDEKLFF. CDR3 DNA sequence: TGCAGTGCTAGGTCCACGGTGGATGAAAAACTGTTTTTT.